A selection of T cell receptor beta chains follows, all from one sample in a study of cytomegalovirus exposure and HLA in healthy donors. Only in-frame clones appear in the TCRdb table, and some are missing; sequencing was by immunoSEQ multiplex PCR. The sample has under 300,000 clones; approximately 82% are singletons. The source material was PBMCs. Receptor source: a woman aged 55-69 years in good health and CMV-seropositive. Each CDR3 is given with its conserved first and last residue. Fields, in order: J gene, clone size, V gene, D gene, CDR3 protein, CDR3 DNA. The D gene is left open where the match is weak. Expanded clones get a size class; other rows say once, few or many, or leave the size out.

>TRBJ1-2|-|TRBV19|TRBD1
CASSLGTAANYGYTF
TGTGCCAGTAGTCTCGGGACAGCAGCTAACTATGGCTACACCTTC
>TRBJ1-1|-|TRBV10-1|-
CASTPLGPFEAFF
TGCGCCAGCACCCCACTGGGGCCCTTTGAAGCTTTCTTT
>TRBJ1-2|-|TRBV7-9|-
CASSLAMQTYYGYTF
TGTGCCAGCAGCTTAGCTATGCAGACATACTATGGCTACACCTTC
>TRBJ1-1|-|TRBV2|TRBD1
CASSEALIGTGNTEAFF
TGTGCCAGCAGTGAAGCGCTTATAGGGACAGGGAACACTGAAGCTTTCTTT
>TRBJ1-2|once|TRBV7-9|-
CASSLVSQNGYTF
TGTGCCAGCAGCTTAGTCTCTCAGAACGGCTACACCTTC
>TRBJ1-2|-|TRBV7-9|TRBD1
CASSLAGQERSYGYTF
TGTGCCAGCAGCCTAGCGGGACAGGAACGTTCCTATGGCTACACCTTC
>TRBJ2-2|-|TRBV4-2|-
CASSLDSPGTGELFF
TGTGCCAGCAGCCTTGATAGTCCCGGGACCGGGGAGCTGTTTTTT
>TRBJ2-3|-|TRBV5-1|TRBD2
CASSLLAGEESDTQYF
TGCGCCAGCAGCTTACTAGCGGGAGAAGAATCAGATACGCAGTATTTT
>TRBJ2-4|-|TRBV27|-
CASSPLSGSVKNIQYF
TGTGCCAGCAGCCCTCTCTCCGGAAGCGTCAAAAACATTCAGTACTTC
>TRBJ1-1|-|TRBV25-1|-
CASSSGRGAFF
TGTGCCAGCAGCTCCGGGCGGGGGGCTTTCTTT
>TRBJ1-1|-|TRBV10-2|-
CASKGQGTNTEAFF
TGCGCCAGCAAGGGCCAGGGGACGAACACTGAAGCTTTCTTT
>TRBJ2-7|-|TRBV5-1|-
CASSARGAYEQYF
TGCGCCAGCAGTGCACGGGGTGCCTACGAGCAGTACTTC
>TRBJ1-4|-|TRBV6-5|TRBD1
CASSYRQGSNEKLFF
TGTGCCAGCAGTTACCGACAGGGTTCTAATGAAAAACTGTTTTTT
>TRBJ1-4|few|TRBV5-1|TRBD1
CASSLVGTVENEKLFF
TGCGCCAGCAGCTTGGTCGGGACAGTAGAGAATGAAAAACTGTTTTTT
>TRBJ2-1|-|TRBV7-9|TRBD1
CASSLAGQSVTYRQFF
TGTGCCAGCAGCTTAGCGGGACAGTCGGTAACTTATAGGCAGTTCTTC
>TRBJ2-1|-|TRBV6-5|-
CASSFRVSSYNEQFF
TGTGCCAGCAGTTTCAGGGTGAGCTCCTACAATGAGCAGTTCTTC
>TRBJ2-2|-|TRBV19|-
CASSIVANTGELFF
TGTGCCAGTAGTATAGTAGCGAACACCGGGGAGCTGTTTTTT
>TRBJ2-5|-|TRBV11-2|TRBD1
CASSSGWGQEQETQYF
TGTGCCAGCAGCTCCGGTTGGGGACAGGAGCAAGAGACCCAGTACTTC